This TCR beta chain was identified during a study of Graves' ophthalmopathy and Graves' hyperthyroidism. The sequenced template was RNA, covering the TCR beta CDR3 region. After a first-round RT-PCR with HTBI primers, a second-round multiplex PCR was run. MiXCR, run by TCRdb on the multiplex PCR reads, gives a single entry per CDR3 protein. The sample carries around 660,000 distinct CDR3 sequences, more than 40% recorded once. This clonotype was sampled from an adult man with Graves' ophthalmopathy. The sequencing input was peripheral blood.

This CDR3 is CASSPEAGELFF. The CDR3 nucleotides are TGTGCCAGCAGTCCGGAGGCCGGGGAGCTGTTTTTT. The chain has TRBV2 and TRBJ2-2; maybe TRBD2 (5 bases). This CDR3 is built from 12 residues. Germline values: CDR1 SNHLY, CDR2 FYNNEI. V lost 5 bases, J lost 6 bases, and 7 bases lay in between.